Listed below are T cell receptor beta chains from one sample, sequenced in a study of cytomegalovirus exposure and HLA in healthy donors. Clones were sequenced by immunoSEQ multiplex PCR, and TCRdb holds only the in-frame ones, with some missing. The data contain some 160,000 clones, roughly three quarters of them singletons. The sequencing input was PBMCs. Receptors originate from a woman aged 40 to 50 in good health and CMV-seropositive. Both conserved end residues are part of each CDR3. Fields, in order: V gene, J gene, CDR3 length, D gene, CDR3 protein. A D gene is named only where the DNA matches it firmly.

>TRBV5-5|TRBJ2-3|17|TRBD1
CASSPYPGGSYTDTQYF
>TRBV19|TRBJ1-6|13|TRBD1
CASQGDRGLPLHF
>TRBV28|TRBJ2-3|11|NA
CASSFSDTQYF
>TRBV5-1|TRBJ1-1|15|NA
CASSLGPREATEAFF
>TRBV28|TRBJ1-2|14|NA
CASSSRGGYYGYTF
>TRBV2|TRBJ1-2|13|TRBD1
CASSGDSPYGYTF
>TRBV5-8|NA|15|NA
CASTLRARVGYEQYF
>TRBV28|TRBJ2-7|13|NA
CASSLVTGYEQYF
>TRBV28|TRBJ1-6|15|TRBD1
CASSPPTGPSSPLHF
>TRBV29-1|TRBJ1-2|14|TRBD1
CSEHSGTGVYGYTF
>TRBV4-2|TRBJ2-7|16|NA
CASSQSLWGSNYEQYF
>TRBV9|TRBJ2-2|13|NA
CASSAPRTGELFF
>TRBV27|TRBJ2-3|17|TRBD2
CASSLGLAGDVTDTQYF
>TRBV4-3|TRBJ1-1|13|NA
CASSQAQGYEAFF
>TRBV5-6|TRBJ2-3|13|NA
CASSFSSVDTQYF
>TRBV4-1|TRBJ1-1|13|NA
CASSPLGGTEAFF
>TRBV6-1|TRBJ2-7|13|NA
CASSVGQGGEQYF
>TRBV11-2|TRBJ2-3|16|TRBD2
CASSHGLAGTTDTQYF
>TRBV5-6|TRBJ2-2|15|TRBD1
CASSPDRGGTGELFF
>TRBV7-2|TRBJ1-6|12|NA
CASSLSNSPLHF
>TRBV5-1|TRBJ2-5|15|NA
CASSAGLEPKETQYF
>TRBV29-1|TRBJ2-7|13|NA
CSVEGKGGYEQYF
>TRBV30|TRBJ1-6|14|TRBD1
CAWSVTGGNSPLHF
>TRBV11-2|TRBJ2-2|17|NA
CASSLDRRTVIAGELFF
>TRBV6-5|TRBJ2-3|15|TRBD2
CASRSGLAGTDTQYF
>TRBV5-1|TRBJ2-3|15|NA
CASSLRGMGLDTQYF